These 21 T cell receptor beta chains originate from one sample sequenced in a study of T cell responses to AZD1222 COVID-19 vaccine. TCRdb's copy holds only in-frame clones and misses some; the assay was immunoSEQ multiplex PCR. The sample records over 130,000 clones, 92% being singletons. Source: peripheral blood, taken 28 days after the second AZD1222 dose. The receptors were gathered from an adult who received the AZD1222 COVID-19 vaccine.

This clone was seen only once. The CDR3 coding sequence is TGTGCCAGCAGCCAAGCTCACAGGGCTGTAGGTAACACCATATATTTT. Translated, it gives CASSQAHRAVGNTIYF. The chain joins TRBV13 to TRBJ1-3; perhaps TRBD1 as D (6 bases). The CDR3 totals 16 residues. Trimming took off 5 bases at V and 7 bases at J, with 21 bases between the two ends. Germline V gene data show CDR1 as PRHDT and CDR2 as FYEKMQ (reference sequence). The entire variable domain, with the rest obtained from reference TRBV13 and TRBJ1-3, is as follows: AAGVIQSPRHLIKEKRETATLKCYPIPRHDTVYWYQQGPGQDPQFLISFYEKMQSDKGSIPDRFSAQQFSDYHSELNMSSLELGDSALYFCASSQAHRAVGNTIYFGEGSWLTVV.

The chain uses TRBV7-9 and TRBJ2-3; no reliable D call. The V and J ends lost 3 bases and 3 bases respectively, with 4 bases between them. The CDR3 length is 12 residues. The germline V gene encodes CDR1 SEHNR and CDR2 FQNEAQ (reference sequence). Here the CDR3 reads CASSFATDTQYF. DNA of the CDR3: TGTGCCAGCAGCTTCGCGACAGATACGCAGTATTTT.

Here the CDR3 reads CASSSVWSGNEQYF. The CDR3 DNA sequence: TGTGCCAGCAGCTCCGTTTGGAGTGGCAACGAGCAGTACTTC. This chain links TRBV7-2 with TRBJ2-7; no firm D call. This CDR3 spans 14 amino acids. Trimming removed 4 bases at V and 5 bases at J, with 15 bases between. CDR1 and CDR2 (germline): SGHTA, FQGNSA.

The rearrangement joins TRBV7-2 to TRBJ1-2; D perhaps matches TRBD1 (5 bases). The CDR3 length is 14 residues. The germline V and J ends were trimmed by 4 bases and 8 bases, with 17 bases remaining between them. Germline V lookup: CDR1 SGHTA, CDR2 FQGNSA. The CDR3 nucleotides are TGTGCCAGCAGCTCCGTGACAGTATTGAGGGGCTACACCTTC. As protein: CASSSVTVLRGYTF.

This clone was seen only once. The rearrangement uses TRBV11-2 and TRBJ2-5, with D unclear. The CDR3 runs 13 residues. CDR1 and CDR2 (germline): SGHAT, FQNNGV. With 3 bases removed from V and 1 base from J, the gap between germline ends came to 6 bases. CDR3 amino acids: CASSLDLQETQYF. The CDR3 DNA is TGTGCCAGCAGCTTGGACCTCCAAGAGACCCAGTACTTC. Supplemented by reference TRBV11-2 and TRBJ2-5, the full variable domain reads EAGVAQSPRYKIIEKRQSVAFWCNPISGHATLYWYQQILGQGPKLLIQFQNNGVVDDSQLPKDRFSAERLKGVDSTLKIQPAKLEDSAVYLCASSLDLQETQYFGPGTRLLVL.

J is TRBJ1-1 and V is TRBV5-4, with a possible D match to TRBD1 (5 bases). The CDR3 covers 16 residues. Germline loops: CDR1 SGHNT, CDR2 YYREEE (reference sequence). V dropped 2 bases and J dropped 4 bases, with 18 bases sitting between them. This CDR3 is CASSFDSSTSPTEAFF. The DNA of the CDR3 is TGTGCCAGCAGCTTCGACAGTAGTACGAGTCCCACTGAAGCTTTCTTT.

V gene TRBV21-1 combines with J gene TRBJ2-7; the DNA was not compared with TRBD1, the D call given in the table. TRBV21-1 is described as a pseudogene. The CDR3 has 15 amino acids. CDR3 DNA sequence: TGTGCCAGCACTTTCTACAGGCCCCCCTCCTACGAGCAGTACTTC. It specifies CASTFYRPPSYEQYF.

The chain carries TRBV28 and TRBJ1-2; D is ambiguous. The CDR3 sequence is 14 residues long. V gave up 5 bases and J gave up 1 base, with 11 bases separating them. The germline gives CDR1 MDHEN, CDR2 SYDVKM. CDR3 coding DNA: TGTGCCAGCAGTGGGCCCCCGGATAACTATGGCTACACCTTC. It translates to CASSGPPDNYGYTF.

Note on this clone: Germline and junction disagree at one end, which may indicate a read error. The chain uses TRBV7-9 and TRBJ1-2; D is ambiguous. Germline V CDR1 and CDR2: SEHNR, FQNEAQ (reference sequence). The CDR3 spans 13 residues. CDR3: CASSLATVQYGYF. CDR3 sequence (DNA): TGTGCCAGCAGCTTAGCTACGGTGCAGTATGGCTATTTC.

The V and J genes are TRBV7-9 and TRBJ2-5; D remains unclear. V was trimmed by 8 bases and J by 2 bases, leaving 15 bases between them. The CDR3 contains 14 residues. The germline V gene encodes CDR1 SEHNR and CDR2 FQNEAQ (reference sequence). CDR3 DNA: TGTGCCAGCCCACCTTCGGAAGGGCAAGAGACCCAGTACTTC. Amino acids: CASPPSEGQETQYF.

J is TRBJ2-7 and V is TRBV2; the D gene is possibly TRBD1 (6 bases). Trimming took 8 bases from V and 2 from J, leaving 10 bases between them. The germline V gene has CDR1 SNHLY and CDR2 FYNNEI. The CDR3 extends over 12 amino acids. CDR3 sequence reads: CASVQGTYEQYF. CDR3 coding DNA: TGTGCCAGCGTTCAGGGGACCTACGAGCAGTACTTC. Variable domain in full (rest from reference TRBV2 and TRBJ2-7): EPEVTQTPSHQVTQMGQEVILRCVPISNHLYFYWYRQILGQKVEFLVSFYNNEISEKSEIFDDQFSVERPDGSNFTLKIRSTKLEDSAMYFCASVQGTYEQYFGPGTRLTVT.

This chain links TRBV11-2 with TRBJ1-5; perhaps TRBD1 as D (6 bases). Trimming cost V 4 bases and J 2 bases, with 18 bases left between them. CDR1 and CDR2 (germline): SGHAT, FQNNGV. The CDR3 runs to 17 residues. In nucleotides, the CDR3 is TGTGCCAGCAGCTGGGGGCCAGGGAGAGGGGGCAATCAGCCCCAGCATTTT. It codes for CASSWGPGRGGNQPQHF. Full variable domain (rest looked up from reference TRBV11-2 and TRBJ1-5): EAGVAQSPRYKIIEKRQSVAFWCNPISGHATLYWYQQILGQGPKLLIQFQNNGVVDDSQLPKDRFSAERLKGVDSTLKIQPAKLEDSAVYLCASSWGPGRGGNQPQHFGDGTRLSIL.

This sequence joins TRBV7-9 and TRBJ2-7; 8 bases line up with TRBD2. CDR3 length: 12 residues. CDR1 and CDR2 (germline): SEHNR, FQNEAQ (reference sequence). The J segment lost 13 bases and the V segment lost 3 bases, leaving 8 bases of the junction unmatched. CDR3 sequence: CASSFPQRTSYF. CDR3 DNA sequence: TGTGCCAGCAGCTTCCCCCAAAGGACTAGCTACTTC.

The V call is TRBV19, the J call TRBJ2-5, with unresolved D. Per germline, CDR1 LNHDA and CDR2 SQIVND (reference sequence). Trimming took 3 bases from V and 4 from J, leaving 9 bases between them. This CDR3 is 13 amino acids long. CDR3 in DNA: TGTGCCAGTAGTATGACGACCTCAGAGACCCAGTACTTC. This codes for CASSMTTSETQYF.

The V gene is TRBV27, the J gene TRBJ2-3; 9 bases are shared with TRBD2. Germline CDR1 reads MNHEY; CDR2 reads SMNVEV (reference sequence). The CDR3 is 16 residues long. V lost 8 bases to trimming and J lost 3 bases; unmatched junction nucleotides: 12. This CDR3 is CASQGMRAGGTDTQYF. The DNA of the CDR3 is TGTGCCAGCCAGGGAATGAGAGCGGGAGGTACAGATACGCAGTATTTT.

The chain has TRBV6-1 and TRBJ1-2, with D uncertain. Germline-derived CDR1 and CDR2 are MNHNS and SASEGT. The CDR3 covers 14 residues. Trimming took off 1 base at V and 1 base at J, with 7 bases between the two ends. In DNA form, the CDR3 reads TGTGCCAGCAGTGAAGGACACCTTAACTATGGCTACACCTTC. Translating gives CASSEGHLNYGYTF.

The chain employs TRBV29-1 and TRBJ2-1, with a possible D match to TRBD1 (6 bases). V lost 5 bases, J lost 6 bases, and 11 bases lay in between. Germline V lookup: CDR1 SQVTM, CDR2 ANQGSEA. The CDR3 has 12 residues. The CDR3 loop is CSVISGVNEQFF. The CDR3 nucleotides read TGCAGCGTTATTTCAGGGGTCAATGAGCAGTTCTTC.

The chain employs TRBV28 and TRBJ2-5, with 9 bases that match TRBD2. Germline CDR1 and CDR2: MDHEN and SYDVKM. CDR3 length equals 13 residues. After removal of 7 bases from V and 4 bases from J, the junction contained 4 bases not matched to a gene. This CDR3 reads CASTLSGRETQYF. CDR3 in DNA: TGTGCCAGCACCCTTAGCGGGAGAGAGACCCAGTACTTC.

DNA for the CDR3: TGTGCCAGCAGCTCCCTTCCTAGCGGGGGATCCACAGATACGCAGTATTTT. Translating it yields CASSSLPSGGSTDTQYF. J is TRBJ2-3 and V is TRBV7-6; 10 bases agree with TRBD2. CDR1 is SGHVS and CDR2 is FNYEAQ in the germline V gene. This CDR3 has 17 amino acids. V was pared by 4 bases and J by 2 bases, with 9 bases of the junction left unmatched. The whole variable domain, remainder taken from reference TRBV7-6 and TRBJ2-3, is GAGVSQSPRYKVTKRGQDVALRCDPISGHVSLYWYRQALGQGPEFLTYFNYEAQQDKSGLPNDRFSAERPEGSISTLTIQRTEQRDSAMYRCASSSLPSGGSTDTQYFGPGTRLTVL.

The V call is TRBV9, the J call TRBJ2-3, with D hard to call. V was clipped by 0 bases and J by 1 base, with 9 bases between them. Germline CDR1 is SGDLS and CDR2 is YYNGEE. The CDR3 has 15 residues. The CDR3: CASSVARLGTDTQYF. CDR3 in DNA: TGTGCCAGCAGCGTAGCCAGGCTTGGCACAGATACGCAGTATTTT.

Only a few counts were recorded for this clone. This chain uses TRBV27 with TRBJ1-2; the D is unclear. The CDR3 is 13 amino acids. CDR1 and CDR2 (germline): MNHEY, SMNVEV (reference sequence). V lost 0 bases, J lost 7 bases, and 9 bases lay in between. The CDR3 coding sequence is TGTGCCAGCAGTTTATCCCCGGGAAGTGGCTACACCTTC. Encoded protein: CASSLSPGSGYTF.